These 11 T cell receptor beta chains were all obtained from the same sample, sequenced in a study of regulatory T cells in long-lasting Graves disease. Time point given: newly diagnosed GD, antithyroid drugs for less than 3 months. Making the TCR library involved RNA that had been extracted from PBMCs. The authors built TCR beta libraries using iRepertoire HTBI primers and Arm-PCR of CDR3 regions. TCRdb recomputed calls from the multiplex PCR reads with MiXCR, one row per CDR3 protein. The top ten hold 18% of the sample, which has roughly 610,000 distinct CDR3 sequences, roughly 15% seen once. These same data were also listed under a study on T cells in Graves' hyperthyroidism and ophthalmopathy.

The sample here was peripheral blood mononuclear cells (PBMCs), taken at new diagnosis, from a patient treated with antithyroid drugs. The source is a woman in her 30s with Graves disease.

This clonotype was seen a handful of times. This rearrangement joins TRBV19 to TRBJ1-1; no reliable D call. V was clipped by 10 bases and J by 1 base, with 10 bases between them. Germline V gives CDR1 LNHDA, CDR2 SQIVND (reference sequence). The CDR3 is made up of 12 amino acids. The CDR3 DNA follows: TGTGCCACCTCGGGTTGGAACACTGAAGCTTTCTTT. Its translation is CATSGWNTEAFF.

This clonotype was seen ten or more times. The V gene is TRBV30, the J gene TRBJ2-1, with D maybe TRBD1 (5 bases). CDR3 length: 13 amino acids. Germline V CDR1 and CDR2: GTSNPN, SVGIG (reference sequence). The ends were cut back, 1 base at V and 10 bases at J, with 14 bases in the middle. Here the CDR3 reads CAWSGPGLLEQFF. The CDR3 DNA sequence: TGTGCCTGGAGTGGCCCAGGGCTACTGGAGCAGTTCTTC.

This clonotype came up many times. V and J are TRBV5-1 and TRBJ2-1; weak D call: TRBD2 (6 bases). The CDR3 length is 15 residues. The V and J ends lost 2 bases and 0 bases respectively, with 9 bases between them. The germline V gene has CDR1 SGHRS and CDR2 YFSETQ. Here the CDR3 DNA reads TGCGCCAGCAGCTTCGCCGGGAGCTCCTACAATGAGCAGTTCTTC. Translating gives CASSFAGSSYNEQFF.

V is TRBV11-1 and J is TRBJ2-3, with D perhaps TRBD2 (5 bases). Germline V gene sequence: CDR1 SGHAT, CDR2 FQDESV (reference sequence). Trimming stripped 2 bases from V and 1 base from J, with 10 bases between. The CDR3 extends over 15 amino acids. The CDR3 here is CASSLLTDCTDTQYF. CDR3 nucleotide sequence: TGTGCCAGCAGCTTACTAACGGACTGCACAGATACGCAGTATTTT.

The chain is built from TRBV4-3 and TRBJ2-1; 10 bases agree with TRBD2. This CDR3 contains 16 residues. Looked up from germline, CDR1 is LGHNA and CDR2 is YSLEER. Trimming removed 0 bases from V and 6 bases from J; junction bases left unmatched: 5. CDR3 coding DNA: TGCGCCAGCAGCCAAGATCCCCTAGCGGGAGCCAATGAGCAGTTCTTC. It yields the protein CASSQDPLAGANEQFF.

This clonotype appeared many times. The chain carries TRBV14 and TRBJ2-1; D possibly corresponds to TRBD2 (6 bases). Germline CDR1 reads SGHDN; CDR2 reads FVKESK. V gave up 4 bases and J gave up 1 base, with 20 bases separating them. CDR3 length: 18 residues. CDR3 nucleotides: TGTGCCAGCAGCCCCCTTTGGACTACCTTCCGTTCCTACAATGAGCAGTTCTTC. Protein: CASSPLWTTFRSYNEQFF.

There are a few counts of this clonotype. The chain combines TRBV27 with TRBJ1-4, with a weak D call TRBD1 (6 bases). Germline CDR1 and CDR2: MNHEY and SMNVEV (reference sequence). V was clipped by 4 bases and J by 5 bases, with 11 bases between them. The CDR3 contains 14 residues. As DNA, the CDR3 is TGTGCCAGCAGTTGGGGCAGGGGAAATGAAAAACTGTTTTTT. Translating gives CASSWGRGNEKLFF.

This clonotype appeared a single time. This clone may be a read error of a much larger clone one base away. V and J are TRBV28 and TRBJ2-1; the match to TRBD2 covers 8 bases. CDR3 length: 16 amino acids. Germline lookup yields CDR1 MDHEN and CDR2 SYDVKM. CDR3 sequence (DNA): TGTGCCAGCAGTTTATACGGGAGGGTACCCTACAATGAGCAGTCCTTC. Amino acid sequence: CASSLYGRVPYNEQSF.

This clonotype was seen at least ten times. V gene TRBV10-3 combines with J gene TRBJ2-7; TRBD2 matches 14 bases. CDR3 length equals 18 residues. Germline CDR1 ENHRY, CDR2 SYGVKD. The V and J ends lost 0 bases and 2 bases, in that order; junction bases with no gene match: 6. CDR3 nucleotide sequence: TGTGCCATCAGTGAGTCGACTAGCGGGAGGGCGAAACCCTACGAGCAGTACTTC. This translates into CAISESTSGRAKPYEQYF.

This clonotype occurred a few times. This sequence joins TRBV18 and TRBJ2-1; 7 bases map to TRBD2. This CDR3 contains 15 residues. V shed 6 bases and J 7 bases; nucleotides not matched to a gene: 12. Germline CDR1 KGHSH, CDR2 LQKENI. This CDR3 is CASSPGASGSNEQFF. As DNA, the CDR3 is TGTGCCAGCTCCCCCGGGGCTAGCGGTTCGAATGAGCAGTTCTTC.

This clonotype was seen repeatedly, ten times or more. The genes are TRBV28 and TRBJ1-5; possibly TRBD1 for D (5 bases). The CDR3 loop spans 15 amino acids. Trimming took 3 bases from V and 2 from J, leaving 11 bases between them. The germline CDR1 and CDR2 sequences are MDHEN and SYDVKM. In nucleotides, the CDR3 is TGTGCCAGCAGTTTTGGGGGGGAGGGCAATCAGCCCCAGCATTTT. It translates to CASSFGGEGNQPQHF.